This TCR beta chain is from a study of cytomegalovirus exposure and HLA in healthy donors. General study findings and limits: Most CMV-associated TCR beta chains appeared HLA-restricted in a later analysis. Among TCR sequences, most were rare, though some public TCRs appeared in many donors. When analyzed later, the rates of TCR association showed variation by HLA locus, with DRB1 the most and HLA-C the fewest.

As for this clone: No antigen is known for it.

PCR was performed using 60 Vbeta and 13 Jbeta primers. Clones were sequenced by immunoSEQ multiplex PCR, and TCRdb holds only the in-frame ones, with some missing. The sample holds roughly 200,000 clones; 86% are singletons and the top ten take roughly 0.34%. The CDR3 sequence is 13 residues long. The V end was cut by 5 bases, the J end by 11 bases, with 18 bases between. Germline CDR1 MNHEY, CDR2 SMNVEV (reference sequence). The TCR was taken from a woman aged 25 to 39 in good health and CMV-seronegative. Sequencing used PBMCs. This chain links TRBV27 with TRBJ1-1; TRBD1 might be the D (6 bases). CDR3 loop: CASSLYLGQSAFF. CDR3 bases: TGTGCCAGCAGTCTCTACCTTGGACAGTCGGCTTTCTTT.